A single sample is the source of the 30 T cell receptor beta chains below, sequenced in a study of CD8 T cells in Susac syndrome. RNA amounts of about 0.5 to 1 ug underwent reverse transcription with random hexamers. From the immunoSEQ multiplex PCR reads, TCRdb called clonotypes with MiXCR, one entry per CDR3 protein. The profile shows roughly 120,000 distinct CDR3 sequences, 93% of them singletons. What was sequenced was CD8+ T cells from PBMCs. The receptors originated from a human donor with multiple sclerosis.

V usage is TRBV9 and J usage is TRBJ1-5, with D unresolved. The CDR3 runs to 14 residues. Germline-derived CDR1 and CDR2 are SGDLS and YYNGEE. V dropped 0 bases and J dropped 5 bases, with 9 bases sitting between them. CDR3 nucleotides: TGTGCCAGCAGCGTAGGGAACGGATATCAGCCCCAGCATTTT. As protein: CASSVGNGYQPQHF.

The rearrangement joins TRBV4-1 to TRBJ1-2; a possible D gene is TRBD1 (6 bases). The V end was cut by 4 bases, the J end by 4 bases, with 16 bases between. The germline CDR1 and CDR2 sequences are MGHRA and YSYEKL. The CDR3 contains 15 residues. The CDR3 DNA reads as TGCGCCAGCAGCCCGAATCCGGACAGTAGCTATGGCTACACCTTC. Translated: CASSPNPDSSYGYTF.

The CDR3 region is CATLNDGGTEAFF. The CDR3 DNA sequence: TGTGCCACACTCAACGACGGAGGAACTGAAGCTTTCTTT. V gene TRBV2 combines with J gene TRBJ1-1, with no clear D. Deletions cut 10 bases from V and 5 bases from J, with 17 bases between. Germline CDR1 SNHLY, CDR2 FYNNEI. This CDR3 region has 13 residues.

This clonotype has only one observation. The V call is TRBV7-9, the J call TRBJ2-7, with D tentatively TRBD2 (6 bases). Trimming pared 4 bases from V and 7 bases from J, leaving 26 bases between. This CDR3 contains 17 residues. Germline values: CDR1 SEHNR, CDR2 FQNEAQ (reference sequence). CDR3 residues: CASSSTRGGTPLGEQYF. CDR3 nucleotide sequence: TGTGCCAGCAGCTCCACCCGCGGCGGGACTCCCCTAGGGGAGCAGTACTTC. Based on the CDR3 plus reference TRBV7-9 and TRBJ2-7, the full variable domain is DTGVSQNPRHKITKRGQNVTFRCDPISEHNRLYWYRQTLGQGPEFLTYFQNEAQLEKSRLLSDRFSAERPKGSFSTLEIQRTEQGDSAMYLCASSSTRGGTPLGEQYFGPGTRLTVT.

This clonotype was detected only once. V and J are TRBV6-2 or TRBV6-3 and TRBJ1-2; TRBD1 agrees at 7 bases. The junction had 7 bases not matched to a gene; V was cut back by 0 bases and J by 6 bases. The CDR3 spans 15 residues. Looked up from germline, CDR1 is MNHEY and CDR2 is SVGEGT. For the CDR3, the DNA is TGTGCCAGCAGTTACTCGCGGACAGGTTCACATGGCTACACCTTC. It yields the protein CASSYSRTGSHGYTF.

The chain carries TRBV6-6 and TRBJ2-1; D is possibly TRBD1 or TRBD2 (5 bases each). Between the trimmed V and J ends, which lost 8 bases and 0 bases, there was a span of 14 bases. Germline V lookup: CDR1 MNHNY, CDR2 SVGAGI (reference sequence). The CDR3 totals 15 residues. CDR3 nucleotide sequence: TGTGCCAGCCAAGAGGGGCGAAACTCCTACAATGAGCAGTTCTTC. Translated: CASQEGRNSYNEQFF.

This sequence joins TRBV6-1 and TRBJ1-2, with a possible D match to TRBD1 (5 bases). CDR3 length equals 14 residues. CDR1 MNHNS and CDR2 SASEGT come from the germline V gene. The V end lost 2 bases, the J end lost 4 bases, and 11 bases lay between the germline ends. The CDR3 coding sequence is TGTGCCAGCAGTGAACCGGCCAGGGTCTATGGCTACACCTTC. Amino acids: CASSEPARVYGYTF.

The CDR3, as DNA: TGTGCCAGCAGTTTTTCTGGGGGTCAGCCCCAGCATTTT. Protein sequence: CASSFSGGQPQHF. The V and J genes are TRBV27 and TRBJ1-5, with D possibly being TRBD1 (5 bases). V was pared by 3 bases and J by 6 bases, with 9 bases between. The germline gives CDR1 MNHEY, CDR2 SMNVEV (reference sequence). The CDR3 loop spans 13 amino acids.

V and J are TRBV27 and TRBJ1-4, with TRBD1 as a possible D gene (6 bases). V was clipped by 0 bases and J by 7 bases, with 12 bases between them. The CDR3 has 15 amino acids. Germline V gene lookup returns CDR1 MNHEY and CDR2 SMNVEV (reference sequence). This chain's CDR3 is CASSLSGGTGEKLFF. In DNA form, the CDR3 reads TGTGCCAGCAGTTTATCTGGGGGCACGGGTGAAAAACTGTTTTTT.

This chain uses TRBV6-8 with TRBJ2-4, with no clear D. This CDR3 comprises 16 residues. V lost 7 bases and J lost 0, with 16 bases in between. Germline V gives CDR1 MNHGY, CDR2 SAAAGT. The CDR3 region is CASIRRRFSAKNIQYF. CDR3 sequence (DNA): TGTGCCAGCATTCGTCGTCGGTTTTCAGCCAAAAACATTCAGTACTTC.

This chain links TRBV13 with TRBJ2-2; the D gene is possibly TRBD2 (5 bases). There are 14 residues in the CDR3. The germline V and J ends were trimmed by 5 bases and 4 bases, with 11 bases remaining between them. Germline V lookup: CDR1 PRHDT, CDR2 FYEKMQ (reference sequence). The CDR3 region has the DNA TGTGCCAGCAGCCCCAGGAGGTCCACCGGGGAGCTGTTTTTT. Protein product: CASSPRRSTGELFF. The variable domain in full, with the rest retrieved from reference TRBV13 and TRBJ2-2, is AAGVIQSPRHLIKEKRETATLKCYPIPRHDTVYWYQQGPGQDPQFLISFYEKMQSDKGSIPDRFSAQQFSDYHSELNMSSLELGDSALYFCASSPRRSTGELFFGEGSRLTVL.

This chain connects TRBV29-1 to TRBJ2-7; no reliable D call. The V end lost 5 bases, the J end lost 3 bases, and 11 bases lay between the germline ends. Germline V gene lookup returns CDR1 SQVTM and CDR2 ANQGSEA. The CDR3 extends over 12 amino acids. CDR3 protein: CSVIDGYYEQYV. The CDR3 DNA reads TGCAGCGTTATTGACGGGTACTACGAGCAGTACGTC.

The chain employs TRBV15 and TRBJ1-5; no reliable D call. Trimming took off 1 base at V and 0 bases at J, with 7 bases between the two ends. The CDR3 extends over 15 amino acids. Germline V CDR1 and CDR2: LNHNV, YYDKDF (reference sequence). CDR3: CATSRVLDSNQPQHF. The CDR3 DNA sequence: TGTGCCACCAGCAGAGTACTGGATAGCAATCAGCCCCAGCATTTT.

This clonotype was observed a single time. Here the CDR3 DNA reads TGTGCCAGCAGCGAGGACAGGGAATACGAGCAGTACTTC. This codes for CASSEDREYEQYF. The chain recombines TRBV11-2 with TRBJ2-7, with 8 bases aligning to TRBD1. V lost 5 bases, J lost 4 bases, and 4 bases stayed unmatched. This CDR3 has 13 residues. Germline V gene lookup returns CDR1 SGHAT and CDR2 FQNNGV. Using reference TRBV11-2 and TRBJ2-7 for the parts outside the CDR3, the full variable domain is EAGVAQSPRYKIIEKRQSVAFWCNPISGHATLYWYQQILGQGPKLLIQFQNNGVVDDSQLPKDRFSAERLKGVDSTLKIQPAKLEDSAVYLCASSEDREYEQYFGPGTRLTVT.

The rearrangement uses TRBV7-2 and TRBJ1-4, with 8 positions matching TRBD1. There are 15 residues in the CDR3. In germline, CDR1 is SGHTA, CDR2 FQGNSA. J gave up 8 bases and V 5 bases, and 10 bases lay outside the gene matches. Written as DNA, the CDR3 is TGTGCCAGCAGCCACAGCAGGGGGCGGGAGGAAAAACTGTTTTTT. Its protein product is CASSHSRGREEKLFF.

This clonotype was picked up one time. The gene calls are TRBV6-5 and TRBJ1-1; TRBD1 agrees at 9 bases. Trimming removed 4 bases from V and 3 bases from J; junction bases left unmatched: 3. CDR3 length equals 14 residues. Germline loops: CDR1 MNHEY, CDR2 SVGAGI. CDR3: CASSSRQGDTEAFF. In DNA, the CDR3 is TGTGCCAGCAGTTCCCGACAGGGGGACACTGAAGCTTTCTTT.

In regard to this clonotype: One junction end disagrees with the germline gene, perhaps due to a read error. The chain has TRBV20-1 and TRBJ1-6, with D uncertain. The V gene's germline CDR1 is DFQATT and CDR2 SNEGSKA (reference sequence). The CDR3 is 16 residues long. The CDR3 nucleotides read TGCAGTGCTTGGGGAGCGGGCAGCTCCTATAATTCCCCCCTCCACTTT. Protein product: CSAWGAGSSYNSPLHF.

V and J are TRBV30 and TRBJ1-1; D is undetermined. The CDR3 loop spans 13 amino acids. Trimming removed 2 bases at V and 3 bases at J, with 10 bases between. Germline values: CDR1 GTSNPN, CDR2 SVGIG (reference sequence). This CDR3 reads CAWSLDGYTEAFF. DNA of the CDR3: TGTGCCTGGAGTTTGGACGGGTACACTGAAGCTTTCTTT.

This clonotype was observed a single time. This sequence joins TRBV5-1 and TRBJ1-1, with D unclear. Germline V gene data show CDR1 as SGHRS and CDR2 as YFSETQ. The CDR3 length is 11 residues. V gave up 0 bases and J gave up 14 bases, with 11 bases separating them. The CDR3 region is CASSLGTLNFF. CDR3 in DNA: TGCGCCAGCAGCTTGGGGACCCTAAACTTCTTT.

V gene TRBV9 combines with J gene TRBJ1-1; D perhaps matches TRBD1 (5 bases). V lost 3 bases to trimming and J lost 1 base, with 10 bases between them. Germline V gene sequence: CDR1 SGDLS, CDR2 YYNGEE. This CDR3 spans 14 amino acids. Written as DNA, the CDR3 is TGTGCCAGCAGCGAGGGGACGGCGAACACTGAAGCTTTCTTT. Protein sequence: CASSEGTANTEAFF.

This rearrangement joins TRBV7-6 to TRBJ2-3, with D possibly matching TRBD1 (7 bases). The germline CDR1 and CDR2 sequences are SGHVS and FNYEAQ. V lost 5 bases and J 11 bases, leaving 14 bases between the germline ends. The CDR3 extends over 12 amino acids. Here the CDR3 DNA reads TGTGCCAGCAGCCCAGGGGGGTGGAAGCAGTATTTT. It is translated as CASSPGGWKQYF.

CDR3 bases: TGCAGTGCTAGAGCCCCTTCCAGGACAGACATACCGGGCTACTACGAGCAGTACGTC. Translation gives CSARAPSRTDIPGYYEQYV. This chain uses TRBV20-1 with TRBJ2-7; possibly TRBD1 for D (6 bases). V was cut by 1 base and J by 3 bases, with 28 bases left in between. This CDR3 has 19 amino acids. The germline V gene has CDR1 DFQATT and CDR2 SNEGSKA (reference sequence).

V is TRBV7-2 and J is TRBJ2-3, with 7 bases that match TRBD2. Losses at the gene ends were 6 bases for V and 4 bases for J; bases not matched to a gene: 7. Germline V gene data show CDR1 as SGHTA and CDR2 as FQGNSA. This CDR3 comprises 14 residues. CDR3 sequence reads: CASRDRDYSDTQYF. The DNA for the CDR3 is TGTGCCAGCAGGGACCGGGACTATTCAGATACGCAGTATTTT.

This chain joins TRBV18 and TRBJ2-6; D may correspond to TRBD1 or TRBD2 (5 bases each). This CDR3 has 17 residues. The V end lost 3 bases, the J end lost 0 bases, and 12 bases lay between the germline ends. Germline V CDR1 and CDR2: KGHSH, LQKENI. The DNA of the CDR3 is TGTGCCAGCTCACCTGGGACGACGTACTCTGGGGCCAACGTCCTGACTTTC. Translation: CASSPGTTYSGANVLTF.

The V and J genes are TRBV19 and TRBJ1-5; D may be TRBD1 (5 bases). Trimming cost V 6 bases and J 9 bases, with 21 bases left between them. The germline CDR1 and CDR2 sequences are LNHDA and SQIVND (reference sequence). CDR3 length: 15 residues. The CDR3 loop is CASSLKGPDPGPQHF. The CDR3 nucleotides read TGTGCCAGTAGCCTAAAGGGACCAGACCCGGGGCCCCAGCATTTT.

CDR3 sequence: CASRLRPGSGHTEAFF. For the CDR3, the DNA is TGTGCCAGCAGATTACGCCCCGGATCGGGGCACACTGAAGCTTTCTTT. The V gene is TRBV12-3 or TRBV12-4, the J gene TRBJ1-1, with D perhaps matching TRBD1 (5 bases). With 6 bases removed from V and 3 bases from J, the gap between germline ends came to 20 bases. CDR3 size: 16 residues.

V usage is TRBV12-3 or TRBV12-4 and J usage is TRBJ1-5, with a tentative D call TRBD1 (6 bases). Trimming removed 4 bases from V and 4 bases from J, with 11 bases in between. This CDR3 has 14 residues. CDR3 sequence reads: CASSYRVSNQPQHF. The CDR3 DNA reads TGTGCCAGCAGTTACAGGGTTTCGAATCAGCCCCAGCATTTT.

This sequence joins TRBV29-1 and TRBJ2-7; 10 nucleotides align to TRBD1. Unmatched junction bases numbered 8, after V lost 6 bases and J lost 6 bases. The CDR3 totals 13 residues. Germline assignment: CDR1 SQVTM and CDR2 ANQGSEA. CDR3: CSVAGGTGAEQYF. The CDR3 DNA follows: TGCAGCGTCGCAGGGGGGACAGGGGCCGAGCAGTACTTC.

The V and J genes are TRBV2 and TRBJ1-2; 8 bases are a match to TRBD1. The CDR3 loop spans 15 amino acids. Losses at the gene ends were 4 bases for V and 2 bases for J; bases not matched to a gene: 6. Germline lookup yields CDR1 SNHLY and CDR2 FYNNEI. The CDR3, as DNA: TGTGCCAGCAGTGCAAGACGGACAGGGAACTATGGCTACACCTTC. It is translated as CASSARRTGNYGYTF.

This clonotype was recorded a few times. The V call is TRBV9, the J call TRBJ2-7, with D maybe TRBD1 (5 bases). Germline CDR1 reads SGDLS; CDR2 reads YYNGEE. Trimming pared 3 bases from V and 6 bases from J, leaving 13 bases between. The CDR3 loop spans 13 amino acids. In DNA form, the CDR3 reads TGTGCCAGCAGCGGGGGCTCGAGCCTCGAGCAGTACTTC. Its translation is CASSGGSSLEQYF.